The 27 T cell receptor beta chains reported below all come from one sample, sequenced in a study of blood T cell repertoires in COVID-19. Profiled with immunoSEQ multiplex PCR; TCRdb holds only in-frame clones, not every one. This sample has 40,000 to 45,000 clones, with around 90% found just once. Sequenced material: peripheral blood. The source is a man aged 50 to 60 with active COVID-19.

This sequence joins TRBV28 and TRBJ2-7; the match to TRBD1 covers 9 bases. The V and J ends lost 5 bases and 4 bases, in that order; junction bases with no gene match: 3. Germline V gene data show CDR1 as MDHEN and CDR2 as SYDVKM. This CDR3 region has 13 residues. CDR3 sequence: CASSPGQGYEQYF. For the CDR3, the DNA is TGTGCCAGCAGTCCTGGACAGGGGTACGAGCAGTACTTC.

The rearrangement joins TRBV30 to TRBJ2-2; 10 bases match TRBD2. The length of the CDR3 is 15 residues. Germline lookup yields CDR1 GTSNPN and CDR2 SVGIG (reference sequence). Losses at the gene ends were 4 bases for V and 5 bases for J; bases not matched to a gene: 7. Here the CDR3 DNA reads TGTGCCTGGAAAAAGCGGGAGGGGAGGACCGGGGAGCTGTTTTTT. It codes for CAWKKREGRTGELFF. Complete variable domain (other parts from reference TRBV30 and TRBJ2-2): SQTIHQWPATLVQPVGSPLSLECTVEGTSNPNLYWYRQAAGRGLQLLFYSVGIGQISSEVPQNLSASRPQDRQFILSSKKLLLSDSGFYLCAWKKREGRTGELFFGEGSRLTVL.

The chain is built from TRBV11-2 and TRBJ2-7; 12 bases are a match to TRBD2. From germline, CDR1 is SGHAT and CDR2 FQNNGV. The CDR3 covers 16 residues. The ends lost 6 bases at V and 1 base at J; junction bases unmatched: 7. CDR3 nucleotide sequence: TGTGCCAGCAGTTTTTCAGGACTAGCGGGGTCCTACGAGCAGTACTTC. Amino acid sequence: CASSFSGLAGSYEQYF.

This clone was counted between two and nine times. The chain has TRBV7-2 and TRBJ2-7; 12 nucleotides line up with TRBD2. Germline V gene sequence: CDR1 SGHTA, CDR2 FQGNSA. This CDR3 is 15 amino acids long. Unmatched junction bases numbered 6, after V lost 5 bases and J lost 4 bases. The CDR3 bases are TGTGCCAGCAGCACGACCGGGACTAGCGGGTACGAGCAGTACTTC. This codes for CASSTTGTSGYEQYF.

The chain combines TRBV2 with TRBJ2-4; 8 nucleotides match TRBD2. V trimming: 6 bases; J trimming: 0 bases; junction bases outside the gene matches: 7. Germline V gene data show CDR1 as SNHLY and CDR2 as FYNNEI. The CDR3 has 16 residues. The chain's CDR3 is CASRLERGLAKNIQYF. DNA of the CDR3: TGTGCCAGCAGGCTTGAGCGGGGGCTAGCCAAAAACATTCAGTACTTC. Full variable domain (rest looked up from reference TRBV2 and TRBJ2-4): EPEVTQTPSHQVTQMGQEVILRCVPISNHLYFYWYRQILGQKVEFLVSFYNNEISEKSEIFDDQFSVERPDGSNFTLKIRSTKLEDSAMYFCASRLERGLAKNIQYFGAGTRLSVL.

The chain employs TRBV28 and TRBJ1-1, with D possibly TRBD1 on 6 matching bases. From germline, CDR1 is MDHEN and CDR2 SYDVKM. The CDR3 consists of 16 residues. The V end was cut by 2 bases, the J end by 0 bases, with 13 bases between. In nucleotides, the CDR3 is TGTGCCAGCAGTTTACCCGGACAGACAATGAACACTGAAGCTTTCTTT. Translated, it gives CASSLPGQTMNTEAFF.

The V call is TRBV5-6, the J call TRBJ1-4; 8 nucleotides align to TRBD1. Germline CDR1 is SGHDT and CDR2 is YYEEEE. The V segment lost 3 bases and the J segment 7 bases; nucleotides outside the gene matches: 5. This CDR3 spans 14 amino acids. Written as DNA, the CDR3 is TGTGCCAGCAGCTCCAAGACAGGGGTTGAAAAACTGTTTTTT. This gives the protein CASSSKTGVEKLFF. Supplemented by reference TRBV5-6 and TRBJ1-4, the full variable domain reads DAGVTQSPTHLIKTRGQQVTLRCSPKSGHDTVSWYQQALGQGPQFIFQYYEEEERQRGNFPDRFSGHQFPNYSSELNVNALLLGDSALYLCASSSKTGVEKLFFGSGTQLSVL.

This clone appeared once. The V gene is TRBV28, the J gene TRBJ2-7; D is ambiguous. The CDR3 length is 13 residues. Trimming stripped 2 bases from V and 2 bases from J, with 7 bases between. Per germline, CDR1 MDHEN and CDR2 SYDVKM. CDR3 loop: CASSLTQTYEQYF. The CDR3 nucleotides read TGTGCCAGCAGTTTAACACAAACCTACGAGCAGTACTTC.

CDR3 protein: CASSIDNRLAGGPDGELFF. CDR3 bases: TGTGCCAGTAGTATCGACAACCGACTAGCGGGAGGGCCCGACGGGGAGCTGTTTTTT. The chain carries TRBV19 and TRBJ2-2, with 14 bases identical to TRBD2. Germline V gene data show CDR1 as LNHDA and CDR2 as SQIVND (reference sequence). This CDR3 region has 19 residues. V was pared by 3 bases and J by 7 bases, with 13 bases of the junction left unmatched.

The chain is built from TRBV12-5 and TRBJ2-5; 13 bases map to TRBD2. The V gene's germline CDR1 is LGHNT and CDR2 FRNRAP. V lost 1 base, J lost 1 base, and 12 bases stayed unmatched. CDR3 size: 20 residues. The CDR3 nucleotides read TGTGCTAGTGGTTTGGCCCGGACTAGCGGGAGTCCTTTCCTCCAAGAGACCCAGTACTTC. This gives the protein CASGLARTSGSPFLQETQYF.

The chain employs TRBV3-1 (or the pseudogene TRBV3-2) and TRBJ1-1, with a weak D call TRBD1 (5 bases). The CDR3 is made up of 16 amino acids. Germline-derived CDR1 and CDR2 are LGHDT and YNNKEL (reference sequence). Trimming left V 0 bases short and J 4 bases short, with 15 bases between. In DNA form, the CDR3 reads TGTGCCAGCAGCCAAGAGGGGGGACGGTGGGGCACTGAAGCTTTCTTT. The encoded protein is CASSQEGGRWGTEAFF.

The chain joins TRBV28 to TRBJ2-1; 8 positions agree with TRBD2. The germline V gene encodes CDR1 MDHEN and CDR2 SYDVKM. V lost 3 bases to trimming and J lost 9 bases; unmatched junction nucleotides: 10. The CDR3 runs to 15 residues. This CDR3 reads CASSLGGLVVGEQFF. Written as DNA, the CDR3 is TGTGCCAGCAGTTTGGGGGGACTAGTAGTTGGTGAGCAGTTCTTC.

V is TRBV6-2 or TRBV6-3 and J is TRBJ2-1; TRBD2 matches at 7 bases. This CDR3 contains 16 residues. CDR1 and CDR2 from the germline V gene are MNHEY and SVGEGT. The trim removed 5 bases at V and 0 bases at J, leaving 7 bases unmatched. CDR3 protein: CASSGTSASSYNEQFF. The CDR3 DNA is TGTGCCAGCAGTGGTACTAGCGCGAGCTCCTACAATGAGCAGTTCTTC.

The rearrangement joins TRBV5-4 to TRBJ1-1; D is perhaps TRBD1 (6 bases). There are 12 residues in the CDR3. CDR1 is SGHNT, CDR2 YYREEE, per germline (reference sequence). V was pared by 4 bases and J by 7 bases, with 11 bases between. CDR3 DNA sequence: TGTGCCAGCAGCCCCGGACAGAATGAAGCTTTCTTT. Encoded protein: CASSPGQNEAFF.

This chain uses TRBV10-3 with TRBJ2-5; 9 bases fit TRBD2. J gave up 5 bases and V 4 bases, and 11 bases lay outside the gene matches. Germline CDR1 and CDR2: ENHRY and SYGVKD. The CDR3 totals 16 residues. CDR3 sequence reads: CAISGGRAQRQETQYF. DNA of the CDR3: TGTGCCATCAGTGGCGGGAGGGCCCAGCGACAGGAGACCCAGTACTTC.

The genes are TRBV14 and TRBJ2-1, with D possibly being TRBD2 (5 bases). The CDR3 consists of 13 residues. From germline, CDR1 is SGHDN and CDR2 FVKESK. V was pared by 10 bases and J by 5 bases, with 15 bases between. The CDR3 spells CATLRSGNNEQFF. In DNA form, the CDR3 reads TGTGCCACCCTCCGATCGGGGAACAATGAGCAGTTCTTC.

The chain recombines TRBV11-2 with TRBJ2-1; 8 bases agree with TRBD2. CDR3 size: 14 residues. The V gene's germline CDR1 is SGHAT and CDR2 FQNNGV. V lost 7 bases and J lost 1; bases outside the gene matches: 3. CDR3 loop: CASKSSGSYNEQFF. The CDR3 DNA is TGTGCCAGCAAGTCTAGCGGGTCCTACAATGAGCAGTTCTTC.

The V and J genes are TRBV29-1 and TRBJ2-1, with 13 bases matching TRBD2. CDR1 SQVTM and CDR2 ANQGSEA come from the germline V gene. The CDR3 consists of 17 residues. Trimming took 7 bases from V and 0 from J; bases not matched to a gene: 9. The CDR3 DNA reads TGCAGCGCGATGGGGGGGACTAGCGGGATCTCCTACAATGAGCAGTTCTTC. It codes for CSAMGGTSGISYNEQFF.

The genes are TRBV5-1 and TRBJ2-7; no clear D gene. The CDR3 is 12 residues long. V gave up 5 bases and J gave up 0 bases, with 6 bases separating them. Per the germline V gene, CDR1 is SGHRS and CDR2 is YFSETQ. The CDR3 here is CASSSTSYEQYF. In DNA, the CDR3 is TGCGCCAGCAGTTCTACCTCCTACGAGCAGTACTTC.

The V gene is TRBV28, the J gene TRBJ1-1; TRBD1 agrees at 9 bases. The V segment lost 5 bases and the J segment 4 bases; nucleotides outside the gene matches: 8. Germline lookup yields CDR1 MDHEN and CDR2 SYDVKM. This CDR3 is built from 15 residues. DNA of the CDR3: TGTGCCAGCAGTCCGACAGGGGGAAGTGTCACTGAAGCTTTCTTT. Amino acid sequence: CASSPTGGSVTEAFF. Full variable domain (remainder filled in from reference TRBV28 and TRBJ1-1): DVKVTQSSRYLVKRTGEKVFLECVQDMDHENMFWYRQDPGLGLRLIYFSYDVKMKEKGDIPEGYSVSREKKERFSLILESASTNQTSMYLCASSPTGGSVTEAFFGQGTRLTVV.

The chain employs TRBV27 and TRBJ1-1; tentatively, D is TRBD1 (5 bases). Trimming took 5 bases from V and 4 from J, leaving 20 bases between them. This CDR3 has 16 residues. CDR1 is MNHEY, CDR2 SMNVEV, per germline (reference sequence). The CDR3 nucleotides read TGTGCCAGCAGTACCCTTCGACAGAGCCGGCGCACTGAAGCTTTCTTT. Amino acid sequence: CASSTLRQSRRTEAFF.

The chain is built from TRBV13 and TRBJ2-3; tentatively, D is TRBD1 (6 bases). The CDR3 contains 14 residues. V lost 5 bases and J 8 bases, leaving 17 bases between the germline ends. The germline V gene encodes CDR1 PRHDT and CDR2 FYEKMQ (reference sequence). This chain's CDR3 is CASSVSYRDGTQYF. The CDR3 DNA sequence: TGTGCCAGCAGCGTCTCCTACAGGGACGGTACGCAGTATTTT.

The chain combines TRBV9 with TRBJ2-7, with a weak D call TRBD1 (5 bases). This CDR3 is built from 14 residues. Trimming left V 0 bases short and J 2 bases short, with 9 bases between. Looked up from germline, CDR1 is SGDLS and CDR2 is YYNGEE. CDR3 loop: CASSVEGKTYEQYF. DNA of the CDR3: TGTGCCAGCAGCGTAGAGGGGAAAACCTACGAGCAGTACTTC.

The chain carries TRBV7-9 and TRBJ2-2; 7 nucleotides match TRBD1. The V segment lost 6 bases and the J segment 5 bases; nucleotides outside the gene matches: 6. In germline, CDR1 is SEHNR, CDR2 FQNEAQ (reference sequence). The CDR3 loop spans 14 amino acids. The DNA for the CDR3 is TGTGCCAGCAGAGAGACAGGGTGGACCGGGGAGCTGTTTTTT. This encodes CASRETGWTGELFF.

This chain connects TRBV6-4 to TRBJ2-2, with a possible D match to TRBD2 (6 bases). CDR3 length: 11 residues. Germline loops: CDR1 MRHNA, CDR2 SNTAGT. CDR3 amino acids: CVGKREVELFF. The CDR3 nucleotides are TGTGTCGGAAAGAGGGAGGTGGAGCTGTTTTTT.

The rearrangement uses TRBV13 and TRBJ2-5, with TRBD2 identical over 13 bases. Germline CDR1 reads PRHDT; CDR2 reads FYEKMQ (reference sequence). Losses at the gene ends were 5 bases for V and 4 bases for J; bases not matched to a gene: 10. CDR3 size: 17 residues. CDR3 region: CASSPRLAGGDRETQYF. The CDR3, as DNA: TGTGCCAGCAGCCCCCGACTAGCGGGAGGTGATCGAGAGACCCAGTACTTC.

The chain combines TRBV11-3 with TRBJ2-1, with TRBD1 matching over 7 bases. J gave up 7 bases and V 1 base, and 4 bases lay outside the gene matches. The CDR3 spans 14 residues. Germline V CDR1 and CDR2: SGHNT, YENEEA. The CDR3 DNA reads TGTGCCAGCAGCTTAGGGGACAGAAGAAATGAGCAGTTCTTC. Protein sequence: CASSLGDRRNEQFF.